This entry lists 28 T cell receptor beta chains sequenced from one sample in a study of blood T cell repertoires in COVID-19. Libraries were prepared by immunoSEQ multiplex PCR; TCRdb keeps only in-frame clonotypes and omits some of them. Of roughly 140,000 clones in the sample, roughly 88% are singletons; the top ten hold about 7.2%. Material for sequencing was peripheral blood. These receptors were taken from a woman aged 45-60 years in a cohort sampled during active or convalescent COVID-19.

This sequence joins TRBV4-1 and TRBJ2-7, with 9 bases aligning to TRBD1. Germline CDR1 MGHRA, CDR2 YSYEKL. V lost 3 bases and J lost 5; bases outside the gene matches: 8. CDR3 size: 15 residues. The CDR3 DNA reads TGCGCCAGCAGCCAGGCGGGACAGGGTTCCGACGAGCAGTACTTC. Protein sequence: CASSQAGQGSDEQYF.

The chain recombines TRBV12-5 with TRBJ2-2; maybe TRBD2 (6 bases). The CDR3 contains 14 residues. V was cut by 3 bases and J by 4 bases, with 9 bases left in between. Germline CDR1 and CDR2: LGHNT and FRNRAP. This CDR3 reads CASGFGGGTGELFF. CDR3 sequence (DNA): TGTGCTAGTGGTTTCGGGGGTGGCACCGGGGAGCTGTTTTTT.

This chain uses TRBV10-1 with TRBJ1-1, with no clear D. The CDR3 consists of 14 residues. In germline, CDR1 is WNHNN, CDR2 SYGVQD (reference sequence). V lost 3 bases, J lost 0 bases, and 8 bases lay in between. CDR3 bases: TGCGCCAGCAGTGATGGGCCTCTGAACACTGAAGCTTTCTTT. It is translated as CASSDGPLNTEAFF.

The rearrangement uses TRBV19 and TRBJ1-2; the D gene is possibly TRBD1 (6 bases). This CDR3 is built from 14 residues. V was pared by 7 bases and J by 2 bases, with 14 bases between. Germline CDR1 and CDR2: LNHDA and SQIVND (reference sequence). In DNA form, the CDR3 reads TGTGCCAGTACTCATGGTCAGGGGAACTATGGCTACACCTTC. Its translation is CASTHGQGNYGYTF.

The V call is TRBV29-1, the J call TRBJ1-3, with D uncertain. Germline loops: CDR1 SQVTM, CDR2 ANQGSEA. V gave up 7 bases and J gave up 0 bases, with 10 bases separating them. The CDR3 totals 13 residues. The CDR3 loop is CSAQQSSGNTIYF. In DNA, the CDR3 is TGCAGCGCACAGCAATCCTCTGGAAACACCATATATTTT.

The CDR3 region is CASSFSGNQPQHF. The CDR3 DNA reads as TGTGCCAGCAGTTTCTCGGGGAATCAGCCCCAGCATTTT. The chain uses TRBV27 and TRBJ1-5; D is undetermined. Germline loops: CDR1 MNHEY, CDR2 SMNVEV (reference sequence). The CDR3 length is 13 residues. Trimming left V 3 bases short and J 4 bases short, with 7 bases between.

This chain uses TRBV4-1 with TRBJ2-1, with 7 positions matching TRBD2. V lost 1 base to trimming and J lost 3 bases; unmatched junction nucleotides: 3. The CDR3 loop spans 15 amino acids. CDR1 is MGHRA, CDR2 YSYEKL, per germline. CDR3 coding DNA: TGCGCCAGCAGCCAAGTCGGGGGGTTCTACAATGAGCAGTTCTTC. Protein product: CASSQVGGFYNEQFF.

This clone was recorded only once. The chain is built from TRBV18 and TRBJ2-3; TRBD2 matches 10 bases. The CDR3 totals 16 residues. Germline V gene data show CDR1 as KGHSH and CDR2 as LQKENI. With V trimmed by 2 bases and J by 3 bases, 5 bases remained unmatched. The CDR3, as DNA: TGTGCCAGCTCACCAGGGCTAGCGGGGGCAACAGATACGCAGTATTTT. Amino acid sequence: CASSPGLAGATDTQYF. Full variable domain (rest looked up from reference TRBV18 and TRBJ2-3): NAGVMQNPRHLVRRRGQEARLRCSPMKGHSHVYWYRQLPEEGLKFMVYLQKENIIDESGMPKERFSAEFPKEGPSILRIQQVVRGDSAAYFCASSPGLAGATDTQYFGPGTRLTVL.

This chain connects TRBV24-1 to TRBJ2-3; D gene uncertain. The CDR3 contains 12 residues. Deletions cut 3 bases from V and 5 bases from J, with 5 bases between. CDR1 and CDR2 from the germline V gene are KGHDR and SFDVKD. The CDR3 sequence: CATSDIGDTQYF. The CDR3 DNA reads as TGTGCCACCAGTGATATCGGAGATACGCAGTATTTT.

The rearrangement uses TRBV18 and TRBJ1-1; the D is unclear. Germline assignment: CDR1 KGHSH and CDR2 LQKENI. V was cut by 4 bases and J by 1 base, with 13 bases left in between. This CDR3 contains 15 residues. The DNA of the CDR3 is TGTGCCAGCTCACGCGTAGCTGGAGAGAACACTGAAGCTTTCTTT. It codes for CASSRVAGENTEAFF.

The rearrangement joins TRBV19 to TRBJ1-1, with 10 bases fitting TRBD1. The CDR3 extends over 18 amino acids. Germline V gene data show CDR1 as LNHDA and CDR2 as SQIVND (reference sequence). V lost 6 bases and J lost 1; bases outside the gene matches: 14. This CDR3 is CASSQRQGAAQTNTEAFF. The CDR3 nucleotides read TGTGCCAGTAGCCAAAGACAGGGGGCCGCTCAGACGAACACTGAAGCTTTCTTT.

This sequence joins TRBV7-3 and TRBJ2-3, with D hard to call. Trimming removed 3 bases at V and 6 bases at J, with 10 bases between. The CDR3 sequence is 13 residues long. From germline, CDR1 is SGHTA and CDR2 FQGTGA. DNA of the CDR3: TGTGCCAGCAGCTTCCAAGACGGGGATACGCAGTATTTT. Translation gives CASSFQDGDTQYF. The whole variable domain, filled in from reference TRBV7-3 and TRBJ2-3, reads GAGVSQTPSNKVTEKGKYVELRCDPISGHTALYWYRQSLGQGPEFLIYFQGTGAADDSGLPNDRFFAVRPEGSVSTLKIQRTERGDSAVYLCASSFQDGDTQYFGPGTRLTVL.

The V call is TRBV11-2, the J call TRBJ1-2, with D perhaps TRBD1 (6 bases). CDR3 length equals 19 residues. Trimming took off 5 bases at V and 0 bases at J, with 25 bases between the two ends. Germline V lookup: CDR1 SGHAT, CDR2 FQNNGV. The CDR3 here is CASSLHRDQRRETNYGYTF. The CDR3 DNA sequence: TGTGCCAGCAGCCTCCACAGGGACCAACGGCGAGAGACTAACTATGGCTACACCTTC. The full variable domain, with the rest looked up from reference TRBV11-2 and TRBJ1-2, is EAGVAQSPRYKIIEKRQSVAFWCNPISGHATLYWYQQILGQGPKLLIQFQNNGVVDDSQLPKDRFSAERLKGVDSTLKIQPAKLEDSAVYLCASSLHRDQRRETNYGYTFGSGTRLTVV.

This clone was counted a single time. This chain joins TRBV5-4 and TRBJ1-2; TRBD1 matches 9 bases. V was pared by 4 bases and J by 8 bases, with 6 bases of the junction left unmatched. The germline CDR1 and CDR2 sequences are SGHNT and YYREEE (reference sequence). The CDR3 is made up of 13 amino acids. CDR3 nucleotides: TGTGCCAGCAGCACCACAGGGGGCCGGGGCTACACCTTC. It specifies CASSTTGGRGYTF.

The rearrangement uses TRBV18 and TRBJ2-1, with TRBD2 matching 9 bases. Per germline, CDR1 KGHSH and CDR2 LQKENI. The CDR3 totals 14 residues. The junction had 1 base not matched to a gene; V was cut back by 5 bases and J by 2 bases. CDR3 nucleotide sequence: TGTGCCAGCTCAGGGACTAGCCCCTACAATGAGCAGTTCTTC. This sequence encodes CASSGTSPYNEQFF.

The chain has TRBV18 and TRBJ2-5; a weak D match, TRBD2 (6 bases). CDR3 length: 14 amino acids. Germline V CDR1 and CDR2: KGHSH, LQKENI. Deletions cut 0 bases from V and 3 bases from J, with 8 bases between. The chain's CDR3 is CASSPPPSEETQYF. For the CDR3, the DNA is TGTGCCAGCTCACCACCGCCTAGCGAAGAGACCCAGTACTTC.

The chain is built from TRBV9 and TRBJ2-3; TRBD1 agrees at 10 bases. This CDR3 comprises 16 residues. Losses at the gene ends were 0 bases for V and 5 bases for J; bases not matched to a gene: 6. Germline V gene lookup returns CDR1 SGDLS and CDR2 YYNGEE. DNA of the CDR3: TGTGCCAGCAGCGTAGGACAGGGGGCAGGTCGAGATACGCAGTATTTT. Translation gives CASSVGQGAGRDTQYF.

The CDR3 region has the DNA TGTGCCTGGAGTGAGGCAGGGGGTGAAAAACTGTTTTTT. Encoded protein: CAWSEAGGEKLFF. V gene TRBV30 combines with J gene TRBJ1-4, with 7 bases fitting TRBD1. The CDR3 extends over 13 amino acids. Per the germline V gene, CDR1 is GTSNPN and CDR2 is SVGIG (reference sequence). J lost 7 bases, V lost 1 base, and 3 bases had no gene match.

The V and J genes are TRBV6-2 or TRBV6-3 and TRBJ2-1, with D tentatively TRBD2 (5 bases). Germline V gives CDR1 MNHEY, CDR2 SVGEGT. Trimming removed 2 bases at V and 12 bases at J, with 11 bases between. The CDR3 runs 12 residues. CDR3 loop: CASSYGLTGQFF. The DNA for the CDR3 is TGTGCCAGCAGTTACGGACTCACCGGGCAGTTCTTC.

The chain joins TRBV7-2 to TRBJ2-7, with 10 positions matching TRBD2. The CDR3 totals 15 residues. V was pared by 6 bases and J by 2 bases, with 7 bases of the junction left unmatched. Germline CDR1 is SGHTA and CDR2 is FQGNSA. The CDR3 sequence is CASRIAGGEPYEQYF. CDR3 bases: TGTGCCAGCAGAATAGCGGGGGGCGAACCCTACGAGCAGTACTTC.

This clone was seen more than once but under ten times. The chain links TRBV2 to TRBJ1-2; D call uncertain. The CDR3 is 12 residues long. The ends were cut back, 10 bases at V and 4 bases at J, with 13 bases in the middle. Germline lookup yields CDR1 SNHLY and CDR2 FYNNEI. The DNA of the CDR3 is TGTGCCACCCGGTCCTCACTCTATGGCTACACCTTC. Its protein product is CATRSSLYGYTF. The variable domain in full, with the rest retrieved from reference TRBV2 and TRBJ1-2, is EPEVTQTPSHQVTQMGQEVILRCVPISNHLYFYWYRQILGQKVEFLVSFYNNEISEKSEIFDDQFSVERPDGSNFTLKIRSTKLEDSAMYFCATRSSLYGYTFGSGTRLTVV.

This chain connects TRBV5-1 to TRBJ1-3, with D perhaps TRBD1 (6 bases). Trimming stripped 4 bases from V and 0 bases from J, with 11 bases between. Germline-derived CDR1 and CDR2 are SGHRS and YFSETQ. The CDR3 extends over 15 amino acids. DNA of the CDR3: TGCGCCAGCAGCACAGGGTCCCTCTCTGGAAACACCATATATTTT. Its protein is CASSTGSLSGNTIYF.

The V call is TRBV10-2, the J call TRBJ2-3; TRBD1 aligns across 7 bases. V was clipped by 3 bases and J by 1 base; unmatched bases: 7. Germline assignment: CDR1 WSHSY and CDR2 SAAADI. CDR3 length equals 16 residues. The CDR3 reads CASSEVVGQRTDTQYF. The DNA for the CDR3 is TGCGCCAGCAGTGAAGTAGTGGGACAGCGCACAGATACGCAGTATTTT.

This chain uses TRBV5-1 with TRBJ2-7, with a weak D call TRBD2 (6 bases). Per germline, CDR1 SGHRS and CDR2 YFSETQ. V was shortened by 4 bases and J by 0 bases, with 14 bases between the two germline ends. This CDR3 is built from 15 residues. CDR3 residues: CASSGGTDSSYEQYF. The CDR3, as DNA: TGCGCCAGCAGCGGCGGGACGGATAGCTCCTACGAGCAGTACTTC.

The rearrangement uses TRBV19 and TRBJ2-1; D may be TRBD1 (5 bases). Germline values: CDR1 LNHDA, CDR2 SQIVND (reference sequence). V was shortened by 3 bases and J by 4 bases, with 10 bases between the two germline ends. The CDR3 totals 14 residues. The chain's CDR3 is CASSMEGVYNEQFF. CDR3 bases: TGTGCCAGTAGTATGGAAGGGGTGTACAATGAGCAGTTCTTC.

The DNA of the CDR3 is TGTGCCAGCAGCCGAGGCACAGATACGCAGTATTTT. The encoded protein is CASSRGTDTQYF. V gene TRBV9 combines with J gene TRBJ2-3; D is ambiguous. The CDR3 loop spans 12 amino acids. Germline CDR1 and CDR2: SGDLS and YYNGEE. V was pared by 4 bases and J by 1 base, with 4 bases between.

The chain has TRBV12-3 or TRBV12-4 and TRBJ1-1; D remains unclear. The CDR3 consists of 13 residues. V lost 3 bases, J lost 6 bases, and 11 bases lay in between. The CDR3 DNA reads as TGTGCCAGCAGTTTTGAGGGTAACTCTGAAGCTTTCTTT. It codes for CASSFEGNSEAFF.

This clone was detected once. The CDR3 DNA sequence: TGTGCCAGCAGCCCAGAGAACAGGGGGGGCTACGAGCAGTACTTC. This sequence encodes CASSPENRGGYEQYF. The rearrangement links TRBV7-2 to TRBJ2-7, with TRBD1 as a possible D gene (8 bases). This CDR3 comprises 15 residues. V dropped 5 bases and J dropped 3 bases, with 17 bases sitting between them. Germline values: CDR1 SGHTA, CDR2 FQGNSA. Looking up the rest from reference TRBV7-2 and TRBJ2-7 gives the full variable domain: GAGVSQSPSNKVTEKGKDVELRCDPISGHTALYWYRQSLGQGLEFLIYFQGNSAPDKSGLPSDRFSAERTGGSVSTLTIQRTQQEDSAVYLCASSPENRGGYEQYFGPGTRLTVT.